Described below is a single T cell receptor (beta chain) sequence and its context. Its antigen is as yet unknown. UMI-tagged TRB cDNA libraries were built via 5' RACE. TCRdb reanalyzed the 5' RACE reads and collapses them to one entry per CDR3 protein, without DNA. This sample contains 23,000 or so distinct CDR3 sequences. This CDR3 is 20 amino acids long. The V gene's germline CDR1 is LGHNA and CDR2 YSLEER. Those CD8+ T cells considered naive were CD45RO-CCR7+CD27+CD95-. These data originate in a study of CXCR3-negative and CXCR3-positive naive CD8 T cells. Overall study results and limits: The study inferred TCR strength from TRB CDR3 properties and found comparable surface CD5 between naive subsets.

This chain connects TRBV4-3 to TRBJ2-1; no DNA is available, so the TRBD2 call from TCRdb remains unchecked. The origin of this receptor is a human donor in good health. Some clones in this sample may be carry-over from other donors' samples. The sample comprised naive CXCR3- CD8+ T cells from blood. Subset reported: CD45RO-CCR7+CD27+CD95- naive CD8+ T cells lacking CXCR3 (TNR3-). CDR3 in amino acids: CASSQDQSGGPSLIYNEQFF.